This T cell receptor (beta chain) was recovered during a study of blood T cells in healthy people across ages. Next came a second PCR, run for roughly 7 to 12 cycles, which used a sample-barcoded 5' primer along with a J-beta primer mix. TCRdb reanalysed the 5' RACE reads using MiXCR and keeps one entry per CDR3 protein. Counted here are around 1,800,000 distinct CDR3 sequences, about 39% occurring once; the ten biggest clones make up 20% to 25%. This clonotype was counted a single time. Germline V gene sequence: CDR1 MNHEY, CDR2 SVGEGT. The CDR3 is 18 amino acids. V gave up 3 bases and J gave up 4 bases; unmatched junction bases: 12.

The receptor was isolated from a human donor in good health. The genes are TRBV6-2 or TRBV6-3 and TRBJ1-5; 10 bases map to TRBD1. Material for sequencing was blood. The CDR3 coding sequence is TGTGCCAGCAGTTATATACGACAGGGGGCTTCTGGGAATCAGCCCCAGCATTTT. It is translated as CASSYIRQGASGNQPQHF.